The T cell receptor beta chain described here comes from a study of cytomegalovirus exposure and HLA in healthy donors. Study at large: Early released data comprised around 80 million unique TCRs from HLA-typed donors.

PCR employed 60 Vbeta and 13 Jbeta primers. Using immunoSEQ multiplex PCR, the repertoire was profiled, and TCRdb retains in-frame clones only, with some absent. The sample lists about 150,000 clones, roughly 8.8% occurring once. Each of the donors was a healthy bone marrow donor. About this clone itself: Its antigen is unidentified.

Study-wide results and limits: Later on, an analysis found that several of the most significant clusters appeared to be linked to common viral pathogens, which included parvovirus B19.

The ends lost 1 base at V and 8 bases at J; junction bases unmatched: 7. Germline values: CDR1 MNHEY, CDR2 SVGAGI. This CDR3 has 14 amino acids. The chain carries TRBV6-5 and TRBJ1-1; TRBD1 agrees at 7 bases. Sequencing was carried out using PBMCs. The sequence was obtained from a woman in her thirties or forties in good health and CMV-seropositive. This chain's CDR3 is CASSYLRGPGEAFF. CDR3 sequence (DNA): TGTGCCAGCAGTTACTTGAGGGGGCCGGGGGAAGCTTTCTTT.